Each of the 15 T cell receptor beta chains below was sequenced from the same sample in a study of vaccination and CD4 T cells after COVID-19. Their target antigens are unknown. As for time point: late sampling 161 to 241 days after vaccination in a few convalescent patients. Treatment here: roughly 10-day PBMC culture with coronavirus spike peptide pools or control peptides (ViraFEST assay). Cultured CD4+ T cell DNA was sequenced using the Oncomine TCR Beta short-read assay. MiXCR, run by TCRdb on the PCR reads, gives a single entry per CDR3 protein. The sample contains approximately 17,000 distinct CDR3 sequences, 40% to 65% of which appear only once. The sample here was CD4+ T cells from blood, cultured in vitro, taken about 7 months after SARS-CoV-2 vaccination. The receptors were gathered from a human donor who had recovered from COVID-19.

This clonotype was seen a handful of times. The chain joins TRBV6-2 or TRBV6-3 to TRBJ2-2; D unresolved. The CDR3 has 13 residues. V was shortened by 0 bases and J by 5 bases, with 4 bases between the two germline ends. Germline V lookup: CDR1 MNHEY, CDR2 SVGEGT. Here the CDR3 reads CASSYSRTGELFF. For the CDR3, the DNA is TGTGCCAGCAGTTACTCGAGGACCGGGGAGCTGTTTTTT.

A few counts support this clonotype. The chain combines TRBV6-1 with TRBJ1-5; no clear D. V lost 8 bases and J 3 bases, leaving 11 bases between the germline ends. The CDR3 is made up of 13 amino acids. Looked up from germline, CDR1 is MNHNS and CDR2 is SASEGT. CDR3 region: CASVGQYNQPQHF. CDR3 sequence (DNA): TGTGCCAGCGTCGGTCAGTACAATCAGCCCCAGCATTTT.

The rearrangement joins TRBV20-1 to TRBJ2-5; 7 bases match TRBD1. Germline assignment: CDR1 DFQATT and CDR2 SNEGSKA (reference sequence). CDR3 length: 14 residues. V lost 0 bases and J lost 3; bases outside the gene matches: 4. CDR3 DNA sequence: TGCAGTGCTAGAGACGGGACAGTAGAAGAGACCCAGTACTTC. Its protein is CSARDGTVEETQYF.

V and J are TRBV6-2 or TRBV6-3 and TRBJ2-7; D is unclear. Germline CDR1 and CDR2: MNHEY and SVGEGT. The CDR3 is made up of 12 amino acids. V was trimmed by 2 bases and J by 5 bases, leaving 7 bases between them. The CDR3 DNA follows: TGTGCCAGCAGTTACCACGAAAACGAGCAGTACTTC. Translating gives CASSYHENEQYF.

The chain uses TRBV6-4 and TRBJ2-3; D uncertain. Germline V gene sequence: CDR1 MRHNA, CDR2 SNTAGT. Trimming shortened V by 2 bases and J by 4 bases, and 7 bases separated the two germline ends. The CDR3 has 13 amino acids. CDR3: CASSDTIADTQYF. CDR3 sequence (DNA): TGTGCCAGCAGTGACACAATTGCAGATACGCAGTATTTT.

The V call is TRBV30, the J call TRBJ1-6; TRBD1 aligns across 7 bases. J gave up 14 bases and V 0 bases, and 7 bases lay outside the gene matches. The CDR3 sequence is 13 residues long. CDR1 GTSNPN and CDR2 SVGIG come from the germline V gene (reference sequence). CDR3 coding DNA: TGTGCCTGGAGTGTAAAGGGGGCTTTCACCCTCCACTTT. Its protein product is CAWSVKGAFTLHF.

CDR3 sequence: CASSGFGGRDYEQYF. The CDR3 DNA follows: TGTGCCAGCAGTGGTTTTGGAGGCAGGGACTACGAGCAGTACTTC. V usage is TRBV6-1 and J usage is TRBJ2-7, with D possibly called TRBD1 or TRBD2 (5 bases each). V dropped 4 bases and J dropped 3 bases, with 16 bases sitting between them. CDR3 length: 15 amino acids. CDR1 and CDR2 (germline): MNHNS, SASEGT.

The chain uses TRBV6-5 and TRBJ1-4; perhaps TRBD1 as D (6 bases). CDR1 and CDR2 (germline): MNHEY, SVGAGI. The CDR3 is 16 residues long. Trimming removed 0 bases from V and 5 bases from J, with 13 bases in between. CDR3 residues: CASSYSGGRGNEKLFF. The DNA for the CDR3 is TGTGCCAGCAGTTACTCGGGGGGCCGGGGAAATGAAAAACTGTTTTTT.

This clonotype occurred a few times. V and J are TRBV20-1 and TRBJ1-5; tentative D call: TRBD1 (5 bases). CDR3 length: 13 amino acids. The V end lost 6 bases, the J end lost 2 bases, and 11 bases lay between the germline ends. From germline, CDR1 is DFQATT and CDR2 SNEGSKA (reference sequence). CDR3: CSAARGGNQPQHF. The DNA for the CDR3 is TGCAGTGCCGCTCGGGGGGGCAATCAGCCCCAGCATTTT.

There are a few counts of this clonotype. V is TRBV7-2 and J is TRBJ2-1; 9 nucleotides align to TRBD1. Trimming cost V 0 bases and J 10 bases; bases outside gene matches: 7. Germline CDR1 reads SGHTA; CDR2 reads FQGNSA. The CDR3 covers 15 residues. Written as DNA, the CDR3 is TGTGCCAGCAGCTTAGCGACAGGGGGGCAGTACGAGCAGTTCTTC. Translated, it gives CASSLATGGQYEQFF.

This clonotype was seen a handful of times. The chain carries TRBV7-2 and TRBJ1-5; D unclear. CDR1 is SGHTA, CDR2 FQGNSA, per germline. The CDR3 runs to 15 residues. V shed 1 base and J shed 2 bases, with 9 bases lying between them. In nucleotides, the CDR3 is TGTGCCAGCAGCTTAGACGGTTGGGGCAATCAGCCCCAGCATTTT. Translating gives CASSLDGWGNQPQHF.

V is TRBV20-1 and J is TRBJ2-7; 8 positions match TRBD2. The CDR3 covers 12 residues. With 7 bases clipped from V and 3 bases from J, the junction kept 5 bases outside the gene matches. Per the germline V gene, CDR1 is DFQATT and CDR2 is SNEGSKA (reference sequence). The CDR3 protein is CSVGGDGYEQYF. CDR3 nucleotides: TGCAGTGTCGGGGGGGACGGCTACGAGCAGTACTTC.

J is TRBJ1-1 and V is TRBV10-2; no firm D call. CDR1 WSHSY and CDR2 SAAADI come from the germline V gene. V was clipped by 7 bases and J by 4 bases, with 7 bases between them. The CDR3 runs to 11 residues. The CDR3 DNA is TGCGCCAGCAAAATGAGCACTGAAGCTTTCTTT. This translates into CASKMSTEAFF.

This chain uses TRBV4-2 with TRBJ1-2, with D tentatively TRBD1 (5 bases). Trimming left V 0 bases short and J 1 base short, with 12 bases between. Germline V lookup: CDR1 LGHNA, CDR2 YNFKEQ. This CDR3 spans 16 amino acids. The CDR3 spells CASSQDSRGSNYGYTF. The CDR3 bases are TGTGCCAGCAGCCAAGATTCGAGGGGTAGTAACTATGGCTACACCTTC.

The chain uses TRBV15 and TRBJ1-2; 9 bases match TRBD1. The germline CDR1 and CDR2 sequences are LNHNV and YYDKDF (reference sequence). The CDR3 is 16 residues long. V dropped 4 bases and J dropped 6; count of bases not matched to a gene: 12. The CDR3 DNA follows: TGTGCCACCAGCAAACAGAAGGACAGGGGAGTGCATGGCTACACCTTC. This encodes CATSKQKDRGVHGYTF.